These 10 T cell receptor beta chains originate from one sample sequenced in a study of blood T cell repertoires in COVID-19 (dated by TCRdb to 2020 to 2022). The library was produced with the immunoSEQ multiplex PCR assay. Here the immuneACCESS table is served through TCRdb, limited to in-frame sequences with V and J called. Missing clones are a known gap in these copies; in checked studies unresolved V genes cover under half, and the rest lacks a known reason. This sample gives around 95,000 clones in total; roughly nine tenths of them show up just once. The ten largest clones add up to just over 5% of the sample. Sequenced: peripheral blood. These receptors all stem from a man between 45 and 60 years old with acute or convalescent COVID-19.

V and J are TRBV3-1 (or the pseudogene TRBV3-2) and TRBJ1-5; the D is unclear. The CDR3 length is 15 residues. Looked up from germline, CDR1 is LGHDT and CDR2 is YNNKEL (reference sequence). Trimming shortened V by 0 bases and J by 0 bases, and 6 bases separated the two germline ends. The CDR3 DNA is TGTGCCAGCAGCCAAGATACCTATAGCAATCAGCCCCAGCATTTT. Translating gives CASSQDTYSNQPQHF.

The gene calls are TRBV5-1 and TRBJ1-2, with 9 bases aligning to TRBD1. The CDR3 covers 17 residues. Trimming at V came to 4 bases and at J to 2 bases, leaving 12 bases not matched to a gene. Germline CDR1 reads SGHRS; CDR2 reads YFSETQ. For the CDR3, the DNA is TGCGCCAGCAGCCCGGACATATACAGGGGGCAAAACTATGGCTACACCTTC. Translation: CASSPDIYRGQNYGYTF.

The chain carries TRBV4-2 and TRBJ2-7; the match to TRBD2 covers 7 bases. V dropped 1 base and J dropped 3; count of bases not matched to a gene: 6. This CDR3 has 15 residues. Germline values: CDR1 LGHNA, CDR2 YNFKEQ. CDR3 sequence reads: CASSQGTSESYEQYF. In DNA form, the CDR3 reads TGTGCCAGCAGCCAAGGGACTAGTGAAAGCTACGAGCAGTACTTC.

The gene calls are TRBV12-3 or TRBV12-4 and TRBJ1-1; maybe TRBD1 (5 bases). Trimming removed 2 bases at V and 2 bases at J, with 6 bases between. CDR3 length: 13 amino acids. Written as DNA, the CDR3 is TGTGCCAGCAGTTTAAGGGGTAACACTGAAGCTTTCTTT. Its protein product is CASSLRGNTEAFF.

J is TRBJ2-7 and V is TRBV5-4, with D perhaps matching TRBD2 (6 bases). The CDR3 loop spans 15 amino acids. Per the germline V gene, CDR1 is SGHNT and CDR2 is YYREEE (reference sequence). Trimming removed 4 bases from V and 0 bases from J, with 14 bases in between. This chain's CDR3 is CASSVTGRLSYEQYF. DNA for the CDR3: TGTGCCAGCAGCGTAACCGGGAGACTCTCCTACGAGCAGTACTTC.

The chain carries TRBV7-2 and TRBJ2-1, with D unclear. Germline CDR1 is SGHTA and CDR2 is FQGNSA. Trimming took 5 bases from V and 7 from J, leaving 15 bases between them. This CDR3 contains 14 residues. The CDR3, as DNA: TGTGCCAGCAGCGCCGATCGAGTGTCAAATGAGCAGTTCTTC. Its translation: CASSADRVSNEQFF.

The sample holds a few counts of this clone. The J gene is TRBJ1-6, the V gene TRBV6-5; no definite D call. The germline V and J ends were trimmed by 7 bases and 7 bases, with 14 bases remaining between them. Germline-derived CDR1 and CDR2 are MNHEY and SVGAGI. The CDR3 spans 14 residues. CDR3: CASTPLGANSPLHF. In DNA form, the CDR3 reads TGTGCCAGCACCCCTCTGGGCGCAAATTCACCCCTCCACTTT.

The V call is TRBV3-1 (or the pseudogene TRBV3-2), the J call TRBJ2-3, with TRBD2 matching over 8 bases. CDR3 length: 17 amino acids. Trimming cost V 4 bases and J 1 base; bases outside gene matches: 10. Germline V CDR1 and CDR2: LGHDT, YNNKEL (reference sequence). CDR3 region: CASSRAPPGRGTDTQYF. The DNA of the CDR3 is TGTGCCAGCAGCCGAGCCCCACCCGGGAGGGGCACAGATACGCAGTATTTT.

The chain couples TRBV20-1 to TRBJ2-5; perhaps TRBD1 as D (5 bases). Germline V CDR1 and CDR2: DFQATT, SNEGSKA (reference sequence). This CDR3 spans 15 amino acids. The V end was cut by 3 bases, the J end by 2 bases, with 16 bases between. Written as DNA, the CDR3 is TGCAGTGCTAGTGGAACTGCAGGGTTACAAGAGACCCAGTACTTC. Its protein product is CSASGTAGLQETQYF.

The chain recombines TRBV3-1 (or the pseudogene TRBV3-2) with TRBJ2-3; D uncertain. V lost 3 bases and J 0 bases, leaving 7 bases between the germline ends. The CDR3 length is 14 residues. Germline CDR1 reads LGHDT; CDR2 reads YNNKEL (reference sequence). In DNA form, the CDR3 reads TGTGCCAGCAGCCACCTCAGTAGCACAGATACGCAGTATTTT. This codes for CASSHLSSTDTQYF.